This entry features one TCR beta chain sequence. Its specificity is unknown. The data are from a study of tumor-infiltrating lymphocytes in localized non-small cell lung cancer. Sequencing used immunoSEQ multiplex PCR; TCRdb keeps in-frame clones, though not all of them. The sample includes approximately 5,000 clones, 66% of them seen just once. Study results and caveats: Technical variation could not be separated from intratumor heterogeneity here. No link was found between tumor T-cell fraction and recurrence-free survival. T-cell fraction did not differ between immunotypes IM1 and IM2.

The V gene's germline CDR1 is SNHLY and CDR2 FYNNEI. The CDR3 has 15 amino acids. Trimming pared 6 bases from V and 1 base from J, leaving 13 bases between. The clonotype was recovered from a human donor with non-small cell lung cancer. V gene TRBV2 combines with J gene TRBJ1-5; D not resolved. The specimen sequenced was lung tumor tissue. The CDR3 region has the DNA TGTGCCAGCAGGGGTACTAAGGGAAGCAATCAGCCCCAGCATTTT. Protein product: CASRGTKGSNQPQHF.